One and the same sample provided the 13 T cell receptor beta chains below, sequenced in a study of blood T cell repertoires in COVID-19. The table came from immunoSEQ multiplex PCR; TCRdb's copy has only in-frame clones and leaves some out. The sample carries some 350,000 clones, approximately 89% recorded once. Material for sequencing was peripheral blood. The receptors derive from a woman aged 18-29 years who had recovered from COVID-19.

The V gene is TRBV5-1, the J gene TRBJ2-1; 8 nucleotides agree with TRBD2. This CDR3 comprises 15 residues. Germline V lookup: CDR1 SGHRS, CDR2 YFSETQ. V lost 4 bases and J lost 9; bases outside the gene matches: 12. The CDR3 loop reads CASSPEAGVWPEQFF. The DNA for the CDR3 is TGCGCCAGCAGCCCCGAAGCGGGAGTGTGGCCTGAGCAGTTCTTC.

The chain uses TRBV27 and TRBJ1-1; D call uncertain. The CDR3 has 13 residues. Germline V gives CDR1 MNHEY, CDR2 SMNVEV (reference sequence). Trimming took 6 bases from V and 7 from J, leaving 15 bases between them. CDR3 nucleotide sequence: TGTGCCAGCAGACTAATGGCGACTAATGAAGCTTTCTTT. Translating gives CASRLMATNEAFF.

The chain recombines TRBV19 with TRBJ2-1, with 10 bases matching TRBD2. With 10 bases clipped from V and 4 bases from J, the junction kept 4 bases outside the gene matches. Per the germline V gene, CDR1 is LNHDA and CDR2 is SQIVND (reference sequence). The CDR3 has 13 residues. The CDR3 coding sequence is TGTGCCACCTGGACTAGCGGTTACAATGAGCAGTTCTTC. This encodes CATWTSGYNEQFF. The variable domain in full, with the rest retrieved from reference TRBV19 and TRBJ2-1, is DGGITQSPKYLFRKEGQNVTLSCEQNLNHDAMYWYRQDPGQGLRLIYYSQIVNDFQKGDIAEGYSVSREKKESFPLTVTSAQKNPTAFYLCATWTSGYNEQFFGPGTRLTVL.

This chain links TRBV10-2 with TRBJ2-3, with a tentative D call TRBD2 (6 bases). Trimming pared 0 bases from V and 1 base from J, leaving 14 bases between. This CDR3 has 17 residues. Germline-derived CDR1 and CDR2 are WSHSY and SAAADI. The CDR3: CASSESWAPGGTDTQYF. DNA of the CDR3: TGCGCCAGCAGTGAGTCGTGGGCGCCGGGGGGCACAGATACGCAGTATTTT.

This chain links TRBV9 with TRBJ2-6, with D possibly matching TRBD1 (6 bases). Germline V CDR1 and CDR2: SGDLS, YYNGEE. The CDR3 totals 18 residues. Trimming took off 0 bases at V and 0 bases at J, with 13 bases between the two ends. This CDR3 is CASSVGSRDISGANVLTF. The CDR3 DNA sequence: TGTGCCAGCAGCGTAGGGTCACGGGACATCTCTGGGGCCAACGTCCTGACTTTC.

This chain joins TRBV5-1 and TRBJ2-7, with TRBD1 identical over 10 bases. J lost 0 bases, V lost 2 bases, and 2 bases had no gene match. This CDR3 spans 15 amino acids. CDR1 and CDR2 (germline): SGHRS, YFSETQ. The CDR3 DNA reads TGCGCCAGCAGCTTAGGGACAGGGGACTCCTACGAGCAGTACGTC. Amino acid sequence: CASSLGTGDSYEQYV.

The genes are TRBV3-1 (or the pseudogene TRBV3-2) and TRBJ2-7; 11 bases agree with TRBD2. The germline gives CDR1 LGHDT, CDR2 YNNKEL (reference sequence). Losses at the gene ends were 3 bases for V and 5 bases for J; bases not matched to a gene: 6. The CDR3 sequence is 15 residues long. CDR3 in amino acids: CASSQGSGRAHEQYV. CDR3 DNA sequence: TGTGCCAGCAGCCAGGGTAGCGGGAGGGCACACGAGCAGTACGTC.

The chain links TRBV11-2 to TRBJ1-5; D is possibly TRBD1 (5 bases). CDR1 is SGHAT and CDR2 is FQNNGV in the germline V gene. Trimming removed 0 bases from V and 2 bases from J, with 11 bases in between. This CDR3 has 16 amino acids. The CDR3 loop reads CASSLDLQGGNQPQHF. Here the CDR3 DNA reads TGTGCCAGCAGCTTAGATTTGCAGGGCGGCAATCAGCCCCAGCATTTT.

The rearrangement links TRBV10-1 to TRBJ2-5; D may be TRBD1 (5 bases). V dropped 0 bases and J dropped 5 bases, with 10 bases sitting between them. The CDR3 is 14 residues long. CDR1 is WNHNN, CDR2 SYGVQD, per germline (reference sequence). CDR3 sequence: CASSESGRTETQYF. The CDR3 nucleotides are TGCGCCAGCAGTGAGTCGGGGCGTACGGAGACCCAGTACTTC.

The V gene is TRBV5-4, the J gene TRBJ1-5; TRBD1 matches at 9 bases. Germline trimming cut 0 bases from V and 12 bases from J; bases unmatched to any gene: 7. This CDR3 spans 14 amino acids. Germline values: CDR1 SGHNT, CDR2 YYREEE (reference sequence). The CDR3 DNA is TGTGCCAGCAGCTTGGGGGGACAGGGTGAGGTCCAGCATTTT. This gives the protein CASSLGGQGEVQHF.

The V and J genes are TRBV4-1 and TRBJ2-5, with 9 bases identical to TRBD2. The CDR3 contains 17 residues. V lost 1 base, J lost 5 bases, and 11 bases stayed unmatched. Germline V gives CDR1 MGHRA, CDR2 YSYEKL. CDR3 sequence: CASSQGLAGKREETQYF. CDR3 coding DNA: TGCGCCAGCAGCCAAGGGCTAGCGGGAAAGAGGGAGGAGACCCAGTACTTC.

The rearrangement joins TRBV10-3 to TRBJ2-1; 7 nucleotides align to TRBD2. The germline V gene has CDR1 ENHRY and CDR2 SYGVKD. The CDR3 totals 16 residues. Trimming removed 2 bases from V and 5 bases from J; junction bases left unmatched: 9. DNA of the CDR3: TGTGCCATCAGTGAGCCGGGTGGTAGCGGGCACAATGAGCAGTTCTTC. Its translation: CAISEPGGSGHNEQFF.

CDR3 sequence: CASSGGQGQETQYF. The CDR3 coding sequence is TGTGCCAGCAGCGGGGGACAGGGGCAAGAGACCCAGTACTTC. The chain employs TRBV5-6 and TRBJ2-5, with 10 bases that match TRBD1. Germline CDR1 reads SGHDT; CDR2 reads YYEEEE. The CDR3 length is 14 residues. V trimming: 4 bases; J trimming: 2 bases; junction bases outside the gene matches: 2.